Below are 29 T cell receptor beta chains sequenced from a single sample in a study of cytomegalovirus exposure and HLA in healthy donors. Only in-frame clones appear in the TCRdb table, and some are missing; sequencing was by immunoSEQ multiplex PCR. The data contain roughly 130,000 clones, roughly nine tenths of them singletons. The sample consisted of PBMCs. The source of these receptors is a man younger than 35 in good health and CMV-seronegative.

This clone showed up just once. The chain employs TRBV6-5 and TRBJ2-7; weak D call: TRBD1 (6 bases). The CDR3 covers 14 residues. The ends were cut back, 6 bases at V and 0 bases at J, with 12 bases in the middle. Per the germline V gene, CDR1 is MNHEY and CDR2 is SVGAGI. The CDR3 bases are TGTGCCAGCAGGAGGGACATCAGCTCCTACGAGCAGTACTTC. Translated, it gives CASRRDISSYEQYF.

V is TRBV28 and J is TRBJ2-6, with a weak D call TRBD2 (6 bases). Germline V CDR1 and CDR2: MDHEN, SYDVKM. V lost 5 bases and J lost 2, with 13 bases in between. The CDR3 loop spans 16 amino acids. CDR3 in amino acids: CASSHSGTAGANVLTF. In DNA, the CDR3 is TGTGCCAGCAGTCATAGCGGCACTGCTGGGGCCAACGTCCTGACTTTC.

The V call is TRBV6-1, the J call TRBJ1-3; the D gene is possibly TRBD1 (5 bases). This CDR3 spans 16 amino acids. Germline V gene data show CDR1 as MNHNS and CDR2 as SASEGT. Trimming removed 0 bases from V and 2 bases from J, with 11 bases in between. The DNA for the CDR3 is TGTGCCAGCAGTGAAGCGCCAGGGCTGACTGGAAACACCATATATTTT. Protein: CASSEAPGLTGNTIYF.

J is TRBJ2-1 and V is TRBV9, with TRBD1 matching over 12 bases. V dropped 1 base and J dropped 1; count of bases not matched to a gene: 9. The CDR3 length is 19 residues. The germline gives CDR1 SGDLS, CDR2 YYNGEE. In DNA, the CDR3 is TGTGCCAGCAGCGTAACTCCGGGACAGGGGGCAGAGTCCTACAATGAGCAGTTCTTC. Translated: CASSVTPGQGAESYNEQFF.

This clone was seen a few times. V usage is TRBV28 and J usage is TRBJ2-1; no clear D gene. This CDR3 is 11 amino acids long. CDR1 is MDHEN and CDR2 is SYDVKM in the germline V gene. V was clipped by 3 bases and J by 6 bases, with 3 bases between them. CDR3 bases: TGTGCCAGCAGTTTCTTCAATGAGCAGTTCTTC. It encodes CASSFFNEQFF.

The chain combines TRBV9 with TRBJ2-7; D perhaps matches TRBD1 (5 bases). This CDR3 is built from 14 residues. Germline values: CDR1 SGDLS, CDR2 YYNGEE. V lost 3 bases and J 5 bases, leaving 15 bases between the germline ends. This chain's CDR3 is CASSGKTQGHEQYF. In nucleotides, the CDR3 is TGTGCCAGCAGCGGGAAGACCCAGGGCCACGAGCAGTACTTC.

The J gene is TRBJ2-3, the V gene TRBV27; D is uncertain. V gave up 2 bases and J gave up 0 bases, with 6 bases separating them. The CDR3 consists of 14 residues. CDR1 MNHEY and CDR2 SMNVEV come from the germline V gene (reference sequence). CDR3: CASSLGLSTDTQYF. CDR3 nucleotide sequence: TGTGCCAGCAGTTTAGGTCTAAGCACAGATACGCAGTATTTT.

The chain has TRBV7-9 and TRBJ1-4; tentative D call: TRBD1 (5 bases). This CDR3 contains 14 residues. The V gene lost 4 bases and the J gene lost 7 bases, with 13 bases spanning the gap. Per the germline V gene, CDR1 is SEHNR and CDR2 is FQNEAQ (reference sequence). The CDR3 bases are TGTGCCAGCAGCTCCTCCCCGGGACTTGAAAAACTGTTTTTT. Amino acid sequence: CASSSSPGLEKLFF.

The V call is TRBV9, the J call TRBJ2-5; 9 bases fit TRBD2. This CDR3 spans 14 amino acids. J gave up 4 bases and V 3 bases, and 4 bases lay outside the gene matches. Per germline, CDR1 SGDLS and CDR2 YYNGEE. The CDR3 is CASSAGLARETQYF. Here the CDR3 DNA reads TGTGCCAGCAGCGCCGGACTAGCGCGAGAGACCCAGTACTTC. Full variable domain (remainder filled in from reference TRBV9 and TRBJ2-5): DSGVTQTPKHLITATGQRVTLRCSPRSGDLSVYWYQQSLDQGLQFLIQYYNGEERAKGNILERFSAQQFPDLHSELNLSSLELGDSALYFCASSAGLARETQYFGPGTRLLVL.

This clone was found a few times. The chain combines TRBV4-2 with TRBJ1-4; tentatively, D is TRBD1 (6 bases). Germline lookup yields CDR1 LGHNA and CDR2 YNFKEQ. The CDR3 sequence is 16 residues long. V lost 2 bases to trimming and J lost 7 bases, with 17 bases between them. The CDR3 region has the DNA TGTGCCAGCAGCCAACGGGACAAAGGGGAATCTGAAAAACTGTTTTTT. This translates into CASSQRDKGESEKLFF.

The chain uses TRBV5-8 and TRBJ2-5; 12 positions match TRBD2. The CDR3 has 15 amino acids. V shed 4 bases and J 3 bases; nucleotides not matched to a gene: 4. Per germline, CDR1 SGHTS and CDR2 YDEGEE. This chain's CDR3 is CASSPWTSGKETQYF. As DNA, the CDR3 is TGTGCCAGCAGCCCATGGACTAGCGGGAAAGAGACCCAGTACTTC.

The J gene is TRBJ1-3, the V gene TRBV2; D perhaps matches TRBD1 (6 bases). The CDR3 length is 13 residues. Trimming removed 9 bases at V and 4 bases at J, with 13 bases between. The germline V gene has CDR1 SNHLY and CDR2 FYNNEI. CDR3 coding DNA: TGTGCCAGGAAACAGGGCTCAGGAAACACCATATATTTT. This encodes CARKQGSGNTIYF.

The CDR3 sequence: CASSLQRANYGYTF. Here the CDR3 DNA reads TGTGCCAGCAGCTTACAGCGCGCTAACTATGGCTACACCTTC. The J gene is TRBJ1-2, the V gene TRBV13; D is unclear. CDR3 length equals 14 residues. V was pared by 2 bases and J by 0 bases, with 7 bases between. Germline CDR1 PRHDT, CDR2 FYEKMQ (reference sequence).

By share of the sample, this clone is medium-sized. The chain recombines TRBV7-9 with TRBJ1-1; TRBD1 agrees at 8 bases. The length of the CDR3 is 14 residues. The germline V gene encodes CDR1 SEHNR and CDR2 FQNEAQ (reference sequence). V gave up 5 bases and J gave up 5 bases; unmatched junction bases: 7. CDR3 DNA: TGTGCCAGCAGCCCTCAACAGGGGGGGACTGAAGCTTTCTTT. Its translation is CASSPQQGGTEAFF.

This clone was recorded only once. The chain links TRBV30 to TRBJ2-2, with a tentative D call TRBD1 (5 bases). The CDR3 totals 13 residues. Trimming left V 3 bases short and J 3 bases short, with 8 bases between. Germline CDR1 is GTSNPN and CDR2 is SVGIG (reference sequence). The CDR3, as DNA: TGTGCCTGGAGCAAAGGGGACACCGGGGAGCTGTTTTTT. This translates into CAWSKGDTGELFF.

V gene TRBV11-2 combines with J gene TRBJ2-7, with 7 bases that match TRBD1. The trim removed 5 bases at V and 4 bases at J, leaving 8 bases unmatched. The CDR3 is made up of 14 amino acids. CDR1 SGHAT and CDR2 FQNNGV come from the germline V gene. This chain's CDR3 is CASSVRDSIYEQYF. Here the CDR3 DNA reads TGTGCCAGCAGCGTCCGGGACAGTATTTACGAGCAGTACTTC. Using reference TRBV11-2 and TRBJ2-7 for the parts outside the CDR3, the full variable domain is EAGVAQSPRYKIIEKRQSVAFWCNPISGHATLYWYQQILGQGPKLLIQFQNNGVVDDSQLPKDRFSAERLKGVDSTLKIQPAKLEDSAVYLCASSVRDSIYEQYFGPGTRLTVT.

V is TRBV6-1 and J is TRBJ2-7, with D possibly TRBD1 on 6 matching bases. Trimming cost V 5 bases and J 2 bases, with 10 bases left between them. The germline V gene encodes CDR1 MNHNS and CDR2 SASEGT. The CDR3 is made up of 13 amino acids. Here the CDR3 DNA reads TGTGCCAGCAGTTTGGACAGTACCTACGAGCAGTACTTC. It translates to CASSLDSTYEQYF.

This clone was counted a few times. This rearrangement joins TRBV25-1 to TRBJ2-3; no definite D call. CDR1 is MGHDK and CDR2 is SYGVNS in the germline V gene. V lost 6 bases and J 4 bases, leaving 5 bases between the germline ends. This CDR3 is 11 amino acids long. DNA of the CDR3: TGTGCCAGCAGGAGCGCAGATACGCAGTATTTT. Residues: CASRSADTQYF.

This sequence joins TRBV10-3 and TRBJ2-5, with 8 bases aligning to TRBD2. The V gene end was trimmed by 5 bases and the J gene end by 4 bases; junction bases not matched to a gene: 15. Germline lookup yields CDR1 ENHRY and CDR2 SYGVKD. This CDR3 has 17 amino acids. The CDR3, as DNA: TGTGCCATCAGTCCTCACGGGGGGGGCTGGGGTAGAGAGACCCAGTACTTC. Its protein product is CAISPHGGGWGRETQYF.

The rearrangement uses TRBV4-1 and TRBJ2-2; 8 positions match TRBD2. The CDR3 loop spans 20 amino acids. V shed 1 base and J 5 bases; nucleotides not matched to a gene: 18. Germline V lookup: CDR1 MGHRA, CDR2 YSYEKL. CDR3 nucleotides: TGCGCCAGCAGCCAAGGTCCCCTGCGGGGGGCCCTACGAGGAACCGGGGAGCTGTTTTTT. Amino acids: CASSQGPLRGALRGTGELFF.

The genes are TRBV7-2 and TRBJ2-7; D is ambiguous. The germline V gene encodes CDR1 SGHTA and CDR2 FQGNSA. CDR3 length: 14 residues. V shed 2 bases and J shed 2 bases, with 10 bases lying between them. CDR3 in amino acids: CASSLRYEAYEQYF. CDR3 nucleotide sequence: TGTGCCAGCAGCTTAAGATACGAGGCCTACGAGCAGTACTTC. The variable domain in full, completed from reference TRBV7-2 and TRBJ2-7, reads GAGVSQSPSNKVTEKGKDVELRCDPISGHTALYWYRQSLGQGLEFLIYFQGNSAPDKSGLPSDRFSAERTGGSVSTLTIQRTQQEDSAVYLCASSLRYEAYEQYFGPGTRLTVT.

V gene TRBV2 combines with J gene TRBJ1-5; D unresolved. Germline values: CDR1 SNHLY, CDR2 FYNNEI. Trimming pared 2 bases from V and 0 bases from J, leaving 5 bases between. The CDR3 extends over 14 amino acids. CDR3 region: CASSEWPSNQPQHF. The CDR3 coding sequence is TGTGCCAGCAGTGAATGGCCTAGCAATCAGCCCCAGCATTTT.

This clone has a handful of counts. The chain uses TRBV18 and TRBJ1-5; D possibly corresponds to TRBD1 (5 bases). Germline-derived CDR1 and CDR2 are KGHSH and LQKENI. The CDR3 spans 16 residues. Trimming cost V 1 base and J 6 bases, with 16 bases left between them. The CDR3 sequence is CASSPRVRGYGQPQHF. CDR3 DNA sequence: TGTGCCAGCTCACCACGGGTTAGGGGTTACGGTCAGCCCCAGCATTTT.

V usage is TRBV13 and J usage is TRBJ2-6; perhaps TRBD2 as D (5 bases). The CDR3 contains 16 residues. The germline gives CDR1 PRHDT, CDR2 FYEKMQ (reference sequence). Trimming stripped 8 bases from V and 5 bases from J, with 19 bases between. CDR3 DNA: TGTGCCAGCGGGTTTGGGTGGAGGCATAGGGCCAACGTCCTGACTTTC. It codes for CASGFGWRHRANVLTF.

The V call is TRBV27, the J call TRBJ2-3; possibly TRBD2 for D (5 bases). CDR3 length equals 18 residues. V gave up 6 bases and J gave up 1 base, with 23 bases separating them. Germline assignment: CDR1 MNHEY and CDR2 SMNVEV (reference sequence). The chain's CDR3 is CASRMTTLGLFGTDTQYF. In DNA, the CDR3 is TGTGCCAGCAGGATGACTACCCTGGGATTGTTTGGCACAGATACGCAGTATTTT.

The chain carries TRBV5-4 and TRBJ2-5; D remains ambiguous. The ends were cut back, 0 bases at V and 5 bases at J, with 11 bases in the middle. The germline V gene has CDR1 SGHNT and CDR2 YYREEE (reference sequence). The CDR3 has 14 amino acids. CDR3 region: CASSLGTRLETQYF. In DNA, the CDR3 is TGTGCCAGCAGCTTGGGAACGAGGTTGGAGACCCAGTACTTC. Supplemented by reference TRBV5-4 and TRBJ2-5, the full variable domain reads ETGVTQSPTHLIKTRGQQVTLRCSSQSGHNTVSWYQQALGQGPQFIFQYYREEENGRGNFPPRFSGLQFPNYSSELNVNALELDDSALYLCASSLGTRLETQYFGPGTRLLVL.

A few counts support this clone. The chain combines TRBV13 with TRBJ1-6; D unclear. Germline CDR1 is PRHDT and CDR2 is FYEKMQ (reference sequence). CDR3 length equals 13 residues. Between the trimmed V and J ends, which lost 5 bases and 6 bases, there was a span of 8 bases. The CDR3 sequence is CASSIYSNSPLHF. Written as DNA, the CDR3 is TGTGCCAGCAGCATTTACAGTAATTCACCCCTCCACTTT.

The chain uses TRBV15 and TRBJ2-3; D not resolved. The CDR3 covers 13 residues. V was trimmed by 4 bases and J by 4 bases, leaving 9 bases between them. From germline, CDR1 is LNHNV and CDR2 YYDKDF (reference sequence). In nucleotides, the CDR3 is TGTGCCACCAGCACTAACTACCCAGATACGCAGTATTTT. It is translated as CATSTNYPDTQYF.

Only one count was recorded for this clone. This rearrangement joins TRBV7-8 to TRBJ1-2; tentative D call: TRBD1 (6 bases). Trimming pared 5 bases from V and 6 bases from J, leaving 25 bases between. CDR3 size: 17 residues. Germline values: CDR1 SGHVS, CDR2 FQNEAQ. The CDR3 region has the DNA TGTGCCAGCAGCCCTCGGGTAGGGGGTTTGGGGTTTGATGGCTACACCTTC. This translates into CASSPRVGGLGFDGYTF.